These T cell receptor beta chains were read from a single sample in a study of PD-1 blockade in classical Hodgkin lymphoma. The table came from immunoSEQ multiplex PCR; TCRdb's copy has only in-frame clones and leaves some out. Of 35,000 to 50,000 clones listed, 75% to 85% are singletons. Sequencing used peripheral blood mononuclear cells (PBMCs), obtained at baseline. The receptors were sampled from a human donor with classical Hodgkin lymphoma. Both conserved end residues are part of each CDR3. D genes are given only for firm matches. Clone size is given for some rows only: seen once, a few or many times, or a class if the clone is expanded.

TRBD1 | TRBJ1-4 | - | TRBV10-3 | CAISTGGANEKLFF | TGTGCCATCAGTACAGGGGGGGCTAATGAAAAACTGTTTTTT
- | TRBJ2-1 | - | TRBV10-3 | CAISESLPGYGEQFF | TGTGCCATCAGTGAGTCGTTGCCGGGGTATGGTGAGCAGTTCTTC
TRBD2 | TRBJ2-3 | - | TRBV7-2 | CASSLEGSAGADTQYF | TGTGCCAGCAGCTTAGAGGGTTCAGCGGGGGCAGATACGCAGTATTTT
TRBD1 | TRBJ2-1 | - | TRBV5-4 | CASSLNLGQVGGNEQFF | TGTGCCAGCAGCTTAAACCTGGGACAGGTGGGGGGCAATGAGCAGTTCTTC
TRBD1 | TRBJ2-6 | - | TRBV2 | CATEGGRPLRGANVLTF | TGTGCCACCGAAGGGGGCAGGCCCCTGAGGGGGGCCAACGTCCTGACTTTC
TRBD2 | TRBJ2-1 | - | TRBV7-6 | CASSFIPGTSGSVEQFF | TGTGCCAGCAGCTTCATACCCGGGACTAGCGGGAGCGTAGAGCAGTTCTTC
TRBD1 | TRBJ1-5 | - | TRBV28 | CASSLPGQGNQPQHF | TGTGCCAGCAGTTTGCCGGGACAGGGCAATCAGCCCCAGCATTTT
TRBD1 | TRBJ2-5 | - | TRBV20-1 | CSALTGWTQYF | TGCAGTGCCTTGACAGGGTGGACCCAGTACTTC
- | TRBJ1-2 | - | TRBV11-2 | CASSLVPGSTYGYTF | TGTGCCAGCAGCTTAGTTCCAGGGAGTACCTATGGCTACACCTTC
TRBD2 | TRBJ2-1 | - | TRBV28 | CASSRTSSNNEQFF | TGTGCCAGCAGTCGGACTAGCAGCAACAATGAGCAGTTCTTC
TRBD2 | TRBJ2-3 | - | TRBV14 | CASSTSGATRKYF | TGTGCCAGCAGCACGAGCGGGGCCACGAGGAAGTATTTT
TRBD1 | TRBJ2-3 | - | TRBV5-1 | CASSGGQGSTDTQYF | TGCGCCAGCAGCGGCGGACAGGGCAGCACAGATACGCAGTATTTT
TRBD1 | TRBJ2-7 | - | TRBV18 | CASSRQGLGQDEQYF | TGTGCCAGCTCGCGACAGGGGCTTGGGCAGGACGAGCAGTACTTC
TRBD2 | TRBJ2-2 | few | TRBV19 | CASSDPGTSGTPRELFF | TGTGCCAGTAGCGACCCCGGGACTAGCGGGACTCCCCGGGAGCTGTTTTTT
- | TRBJ2-6 | - | TRBV6-5 | CASWGAFSGANVLTF | TGTGCCAGTTGGGGGGCCTTCTCTGGGGCCAACGTCCTGACTTTC
- | TRBJ2-7 | - | TRBV2 | CASAEGLRQYF | TGTGCCAGCGCCGAAGGGCTGAGGCAGTACTTC
TRBD1 | TRBJ1-2 | - | TRBV10-3 | CKPGQGEGYTF | TGTAAACCGGGACAGGGGGAGGGCTACACCTTC
- | TRBJ2-7 | - | TRBV2 | CASSASVSYEQYF | TGTGCCAGCAGCGCTAGCGTCTCCTACGAGCAGTACTTC
- | TRBJ1-2 | - | TRBV29-1 | CSVVGGTNYGYTF | TGCAGCGTTGTGGGGGGCACTAACTATGGCTACACCTTC
TRBD1 | TRBJ2-3 | once | TRBV2 | CASSEMGQGADTQYF | TGTGCCAGCAGTGAAATGGGACAGGGAGCAGATACGCAGTATTTT
- | TRBJ1-5 | - | TRBV7-9 | CASSKASNQPQHF | TGTGCCAGCAGCAAAGCTAGCAATCAGCCCCAGCATTTT
TRBD2 | TRBJ2-1 | - | TRBV30 | CAWSVQRDVYNEQFF | TGTGCCTGGAGTGTACAGCGGGATGTTTACAATGAGCAGTTCTTC
- | TRBJ2-7 | - | TRBV29-1 | CSVEGGQGRFEQYF | TGCAGCGTTGAGGGAGGGCAGGGGCGTTTCGAGCAGTACTTC
- | TRBJ2-7 | - | TRBV5-6 | CASSLAWGLTYEQYF | TGTGCCAGCAGCTTGGCTTGGGGGCTAACCTACGAGCAGTACTTC
- | TRBJ1-1 | - | TRBV5-1 | CASSSLGLNTEAFF | TGCGCCAGCAGCTCTCTCGGCCTTAACACTGAAGCTTTCTTT
- | TRBJ1-1 | - | TRBV2 | CASSETGNRLTEAFF | TGTGCCAGCAGTGAGACTGGGAATCGGTTAACTGAAGCTTTCTTT
TRBD1 | TRBJ1-5 | - | TRBV6-1 | CASSESRGGVQPQHF | TGTGCCAGCAGTGAAAGTCGAGGGGGCGTCCAGCCCCAGCATTTT
- | TRBJ2-6 | once | TRBV19 | CASSILGVVRANVLTF | TGTGCCAGTAGTATATTAGGGGTTGTAAGGGCCAACGTCCTGACTTTC
- | TRBJ1-1 | - | TRBV11-2 | CASSPLRGSNTEAFF | TGTGCCAGCAGCCCGCTGAGAGGGTCGAACACTGAAGCTTTCTTT
- | TRBJ2-7 | once | TRBV7-9 | CASSLGPTNEQYF | TGTGCCAGCAGCTTAGGGCCTACGAACGAGCAGTACTTC
TRBD1 | TRBJ2-7 | few | TRBV28 | CASSLIDRDSYEQYF | TGTGCCAGCAGTTTAATAGACAGGGACTCCTACGAGCAGTACTTC
TRBD1 | TRBJ2-7 | - | TRBV5-1 | CASSGTGGFHEQYF | TGCGCCAGCAGCGGAACAGGGGGCTTCCACGAGCAGTACTTC
- | TRBJ2-4 | - | TRBV18 | CASSPDRKNIQYF | TGTGCCAGCTCGCCCGACAGGAAAAACATTCAGTACTTC
- | TRBJ2-3 | - | TRBV29-1 | CSVESNPGTDTQYF | TGCAGCGTTGAGAGTAATCCGGGCACAGATACGCAGTATTTT
TRBD2 | TRBJ2-7 | - | TRBV2 | CATKPHPGLASYEQYF | TGTGCCACCAAGCCTCATCCCGGACTAGCTTCCTACGAGCAGTACTTC
TRBD2 | TRBJ2-5 | - | TRBV7-8 | CASSFGYGRSSETQYF | TGTGCCAGCAGCTTTGGGTACGGGAGGAGCTCGGAGACCCAGTACTTC
TRBD1 | TRBJ1-1 | few | TRBV5-8 | CASSITFGTGSYTEAFF | TGTGCCAGCAGCATTACCTTCGGGACAGGGTCATACACTGAAGCTTTCTTT
- | TRBJ2-1 | - | TRBV11-2 | CASTTRVARGSYNEQFF | TGTGCCAGCACCACCCGGGTAGCCAGGGGCTCCTACAATGAGCAGTTCTTC
- | TRBJ1-1 | - | TRBV5-1 | CASSFRHMNTEAFF | TGCGCCAGCAGCTTCCGACACATGAACACTGAAGCTTTCTTT
- | TRBJ2-1 | - | TRBV6-4 | CASSRLPSTIYNEQFF | TGTGCCAGCTCCCGCCTCCCCAGCACGATCTACAATGAGCAGTTCTTC
- | TRBJ2-5 | - | TRBV15 | CATSRTYQETQYF | TGTGCCACCAGCCGGACGTACCAAGAGACCCAGTACTTC
TRBD1 | TRBJ1-5 | - | TRBV7-9 | CASSLGQGKGPQHF | TGTGCCAGCAGCTTGGGACAGGGGAAAGGGCCCCAGCATTTT
- | TRBJ2-2 | - | TRBV27 | CASSFSQARDYPGELFF | TGTGCCAGCAGTTTTAGTCAGGCCAGGGATTACCCCGGGGAGCTGTTTTTT
TRBD1 | TRBJ2-1 | - | TRBV28 | CASSPGTGIHEQFF | TGTGCCAGCAGCCCCGGGACAGGGATCCATGAGCAGTTCTTC
- | TRBJ2-7 | - | TRBV5-5 | CASTTEGSPWDYEQYF | TGTGCCAGCACCACCGAGGGGTCCCCCTGGGACTACGAGCAGTACTTC
- | TRBJ1-4 | - | TRBV9 | CASSVDQGPDAEKLFF | TGTGCCAGCAGCGTAGACCAGGGGCCCGACGCGGAAAAACTGTTTTTT
TRBD1 | TRBJ1-6 | few | TRBV6-5 | CASSPDRGSPLHF | TGTGCCAGCAGCCCAGACAGGGGGTCACCCCTCCACTTT
- | TRBJ2-7 | - | TRBV7-9 | CASTELGNYEQYF | TGTGCCAGCACCGAGTTAGGGAACTACGAGCAGTACTTC
TRBD1 | TRBJ2-7 | - | TRBV6-1 | CASSMTGGSEQYF | TGTGCCAGCAGTATGACAGGGGGCAGCGAGCAGTACTTC
- | TRBJ1-4 | - | TRBV10-2 | CASAERGAVEKLFF | TGCGCCAGCGCTGAACGGGGGGCGGTAGAAAAACTGTTTTTT
TRBD2 | TRBJ2-7 | - | TRBV27 | CASSWGSGRFSSYEQYF | TGTGCCAGCAGTTGGGGTAGCGGGAGGTTTTCTTCCTACGAGCAGTACTTC
- | TRBJ2-7 | - | TRBV18 | CASSPQVLMEQYF | TGTGCCAGCTCACCACAGGTCCTGATGGAGCAGTACTTC
- | TRBJ2-2 | - | TRBV6-5 | CASKRLAGELFF | TGTGCCAGCAAAAGACTAGCCGGGGAGCTGTTTTTT
- | TRBJ2-5 | - | TRBV11-2 | CASSLWHTTSETQYF | TGTGCCAGCAGCTTATGGCACACAACCTCAGAGACCCAGTACTTC
TRBD1 | TRBJ2-7 | few | TRBV28 | CASSDSGTADQYF | TGTGCCAGCAGTGACTCCGGGACAGCAGACCAGTACTTC
- | TRBJ2-7 | once | TRBV5-1 | CASSKNLGVDEQYF | TGCGCCAGCAGCAAAAACCTAGGGGTGGACGAGCAGTACTTC
- | TRBJ2-1 | few | TRBV11-3 | CASSHGNSYNEQFF | TGTGCCAGCAGCCACGGGAATTCTTACAATGAGCAGTTCTTC
TRBD2 | TRBJ2-1 | - | TRBV18 | CASSPLADNEQFF | TGTGCCAGCTCACCGCTAGCGGACAATGAGCAGTTCTTC
TRBD2 | TRBJ2-3 | - | TRBV27 | CASLPSGGTDTQYF | TGTGCCAGTCTACCATCGGGGGGGACAGATACGCAGTATTTT
TRBD2 | TRBJ2-3 | - | TRBV2 | CASRPGLGLAADTQYF | TGTGCCAGCAGGCCCGGGCTGGGACTAGCGGCAGATACGCAGTATTTT